This TCR beta chain was identified in a study of blood T cell repertoires in COVID-19. Whole-study context: T cells, B-cell-depleted T cells, or PBMCs provided the cDNA or gDNA that served as material.

Repertoires were generated with immunoSEQ multiplex PCR, while TCRdb's copy carries only in-frame clones and drops some. Of around 330,000 clones detected, about 89% appear once; the ten largest clones hold approximately 9.4%. This study enrolled people aged about 18 to 90 from 24 US geographic areas. Per germline, CDR1 SGHTA and CDR2 FQGTGA. V lost 2 bases to trimming and J lost 0 bases; unmatched junction nucleotides: 11. The length of the CDR3 is 19 residues. The chain recombines TRBV7-3 with TRBJ2-1; TRBD2 matches at 9 bases. This clonotype was sampled from a woman between 40 and 50 years old who had recovered from COVID-19. Material for sequencing was PBMCs or T cells enriched from blood (not recorded which). The CDR3 DNA reads TGTGCCAGCAGCTTATCTGGACTAGCGAGTACTTACTCCTACAATGAGCAGTTCTTC. It is translated as CASSLSGLASTYSYNEQFF.